This is a list of T cell receptor beta chains from one sample in a study of metastatic and nonmetastatic thyroid tumors. TCRdb reprocessed the PCR reads using MiXCR. The data show some 54,000 clones, with over 15% seen just once and roughly 3% held by the top ten. Sequenced input: blood. These TCRs come from a female donor with papillary thyroid cancer or a benign thyroid nodule (not recorded which). Some clones in this sample may be carry-over from other donors' samples. Each CDR3 is given without its conserved first and last residue. Where a row states a size, it is once, few, many or the class of an expanded clone; other rows omit it.

clone size,V gene,CDR3 protein
many,TRBV20-1,SARADWEGYYEQY
many,TRBV7-9,ASSLAGGHGEQY
many,TRBV9,ASSVVASFNEQF
once,TRBV5-1,ASRALSVNTGELF
many,TRBV18,ASSPPTGGRHTEAF
-,TRBV7-8,ASSPQRGTDYEQY
few,TRBV24-1,ATSRTVNYGYT
-,TRBV28,ASGRWGASPYEQY
many,TRBV19,ASTDQGRSRSPLH
many,TRBV7-3,ASSSWVTGELF
-,TRBV14,ASSHGLAGGNEHF
many,TRBV28,ASSGVSYNEQF
many,TRBV30,AWSPDRSTLSSPLH
many,TRBV12-5,ASGPPGGTSVPSGADTQY
many,TRBV6-2/TRBV6-3,ASSSGSGGWNEQF
many,TRBV12-3/TRBV12-4,ASSLFEIRGLDGYT
many,TRBV20-1,SARGSSGSRPTDTQY
many,TRBV3-1,ASNSKLSGQETQY
many,TRBV19,ASSGTGLADTQY
many,TRBV4-1,ASSQAPGLVSYEQY
many,TRBV2,ASNVRVSHEQY
few,TRBV6-1,ASSEDAGGLGGYT
many,TRBV6-1,ASSGRTGGISNQPQH
many,TRBV20-1,SARGSEPSTSTDTQY
many,TRBV20-1,SANRDEQY
once,TRBV9,ASSVGASGRADRNEQY
many,TRBV6-5,ASSYFGPGESGYT
once,TRBV9,ASSSAGTGDGYT
-,TRBV7-9,AGISPFYEQY
-,TRBV27,PSSPRGLGANVLT
-,TRBV6-1,ASSPRYSVVEQY
many,TRBV2,ASSGRREQY
few,TRBV15,ATSIGTGGVADTQY
-,TRBV13,ASSLGLGRSEQY
few,TRBV6-1,SSTRGLGMNIEDF
-,TRBV24-1,ATSDPSGRRQGRRNKPQH
many,TRBV20-1,SARPGGTSGANVLT
many,TRBV11-2,ASSLRSGIENTEAF
few,TRBV10-3,AISTLEREYEQY
few,TRBV28,ASIFQGDGDLF
-,TRBV5-1,ASSPTGGVADTQY
few,TRBV4-1,ASSQRSRQENTDTQY
many,TRBV15,ATSRGGTGELF
-,TRBV6-1,ASSGGQGYGFYT